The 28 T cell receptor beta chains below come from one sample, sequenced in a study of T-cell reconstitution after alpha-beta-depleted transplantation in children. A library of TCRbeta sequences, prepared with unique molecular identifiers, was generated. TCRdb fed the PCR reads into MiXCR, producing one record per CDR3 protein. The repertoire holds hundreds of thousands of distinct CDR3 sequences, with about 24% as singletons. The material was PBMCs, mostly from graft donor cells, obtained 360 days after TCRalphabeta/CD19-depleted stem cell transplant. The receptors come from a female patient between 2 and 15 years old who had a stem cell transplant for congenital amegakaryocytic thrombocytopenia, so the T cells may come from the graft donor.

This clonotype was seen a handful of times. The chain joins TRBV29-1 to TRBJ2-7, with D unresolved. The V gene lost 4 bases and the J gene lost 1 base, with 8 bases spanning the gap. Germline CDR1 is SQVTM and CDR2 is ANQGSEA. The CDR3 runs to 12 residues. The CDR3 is CSVVGQSYEQYF. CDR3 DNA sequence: TGCAGCGTTGTTGGGCAGTCCTACGAGCAGTACTTC.

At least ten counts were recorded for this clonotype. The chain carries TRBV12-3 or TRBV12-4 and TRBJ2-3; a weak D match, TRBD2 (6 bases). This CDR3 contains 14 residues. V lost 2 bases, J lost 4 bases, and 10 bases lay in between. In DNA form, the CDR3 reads TGTGCCAGCAGTTTATCTTCTAGCGCAGATACGCAGTATTTT. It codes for CASSLSSSADTQYF.

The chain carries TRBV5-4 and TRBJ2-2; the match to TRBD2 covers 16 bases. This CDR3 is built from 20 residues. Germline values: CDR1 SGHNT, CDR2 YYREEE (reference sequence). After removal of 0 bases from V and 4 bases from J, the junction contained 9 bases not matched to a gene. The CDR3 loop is CASSLAVGLAGGKGTGELFF. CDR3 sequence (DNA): TGTGCCAGCAGCTTGGCCGTGGGACTAGCGGGAGGGAAGGGCACCGGGGAGCTGTTTTTT.

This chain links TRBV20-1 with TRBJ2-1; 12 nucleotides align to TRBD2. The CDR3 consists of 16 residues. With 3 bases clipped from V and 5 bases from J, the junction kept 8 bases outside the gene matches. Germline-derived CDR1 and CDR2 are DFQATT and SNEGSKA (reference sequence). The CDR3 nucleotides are TGCAGTGCTAGCCCGGCGGGACTAGCGGGTAACAATGAGCAGTTCTTC. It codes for CSASPAGLAGNNEQFF.

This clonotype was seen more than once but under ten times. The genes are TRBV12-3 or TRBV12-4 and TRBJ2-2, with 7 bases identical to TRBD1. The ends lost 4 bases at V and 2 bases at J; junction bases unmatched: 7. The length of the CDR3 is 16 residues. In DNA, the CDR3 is TGTGCCAGCAGTTACGACAGACAGGGAAACACCGGGGAGCTGTTTTTT. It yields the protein CASSYDRQGNTGELFF.

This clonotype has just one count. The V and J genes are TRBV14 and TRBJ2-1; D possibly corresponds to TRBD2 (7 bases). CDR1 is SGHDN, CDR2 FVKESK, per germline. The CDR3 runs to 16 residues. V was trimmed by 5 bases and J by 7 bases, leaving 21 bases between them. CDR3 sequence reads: CASSSLRGKRGNEQFF. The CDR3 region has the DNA TGTGCCAGCAGCTCCTTGCGGGGGAAGAGGGGGAATGAGCAGTTCTTC.

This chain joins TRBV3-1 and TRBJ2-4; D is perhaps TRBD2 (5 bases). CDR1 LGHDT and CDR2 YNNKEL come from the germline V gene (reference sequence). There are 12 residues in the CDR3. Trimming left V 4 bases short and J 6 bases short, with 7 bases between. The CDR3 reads CASSLEGNIQYF. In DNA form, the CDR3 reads TGTGCCAGCAGCCTCGAGGGAAACATTCAGTACTTC.

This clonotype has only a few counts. As DNA, the CDR3 is TGTGCCAGCAGCTCAGAGGGAGGGGATGAGCAGTTCTTC. Its protein is CASSSEGGDEQFF. This chain connects TRBV7-3 to TRBJ2-1; TRBD2 matches 7 bases. Germline values: CDR1 SGHTA, CDR2 FQGTGA. CDR3 size: 13 residues. Trimming removed 4 bases from V and 8 bases from J; junction bases left unmatched: 5. Combining the CDR3 with reference TRBV7-3 and TRBJ2-1 gives the whole variable domain GAGVSQTPSNKVTEKGKYVELRCDPISGHTALYWYRQSLGQGPEFLIYFQGTGAADDSGLPNDRFFAVRPEGSVSTLKIQRTERGDSAVYLCASSSEGGDEQFFGPGTRLTVL.

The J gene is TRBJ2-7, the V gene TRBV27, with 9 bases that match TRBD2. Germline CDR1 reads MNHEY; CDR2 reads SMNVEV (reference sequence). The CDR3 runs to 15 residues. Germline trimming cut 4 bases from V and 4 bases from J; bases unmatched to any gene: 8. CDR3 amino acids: CASSSIAGAVYEQYF. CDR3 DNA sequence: TGTGCCAGCAGTTCCATAGCGGGAGCGGTATACGAGCAGTACTTC.

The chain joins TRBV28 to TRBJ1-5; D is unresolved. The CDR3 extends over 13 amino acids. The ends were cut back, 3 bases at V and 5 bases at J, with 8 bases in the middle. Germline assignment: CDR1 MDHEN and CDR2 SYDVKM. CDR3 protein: CASSFNSDQPQHF. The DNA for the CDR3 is TGTGCCAGCAGTTTTAACAGCGATCAGCCCCAGCATTTT.

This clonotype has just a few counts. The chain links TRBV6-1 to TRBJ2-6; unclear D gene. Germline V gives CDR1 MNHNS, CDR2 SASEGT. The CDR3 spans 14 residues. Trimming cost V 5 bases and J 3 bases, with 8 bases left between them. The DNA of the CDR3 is TGTGCCAGCAGTCCGATAATTGGGGCCAACGTCCTGACTTTC. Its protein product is CASSPIIGANVLTF.

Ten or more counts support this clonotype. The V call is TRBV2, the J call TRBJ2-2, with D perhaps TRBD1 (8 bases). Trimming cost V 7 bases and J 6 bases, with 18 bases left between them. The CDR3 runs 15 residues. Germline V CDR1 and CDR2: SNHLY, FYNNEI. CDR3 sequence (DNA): TGTGCCAGCAATCCCGGACAGGGAGGGGCCGGGGAGCTGTTTTTT. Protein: CASNPGQGGAGELFF. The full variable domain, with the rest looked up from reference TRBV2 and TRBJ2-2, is EPEVTQTPSHQVTQMGQEVILRCVPISNHLYFYWYRQILGQKVEFLVSFYNNEISEKSEIFDDQFSVERPDGSNFTLKIRSTKLEDSAMYFCASNPGQGGAGELFFGEGSRLTVL.

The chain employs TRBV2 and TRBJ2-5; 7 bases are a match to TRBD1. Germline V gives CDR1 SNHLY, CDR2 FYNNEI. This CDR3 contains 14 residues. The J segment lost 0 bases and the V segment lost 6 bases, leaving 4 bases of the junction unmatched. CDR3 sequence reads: CASRTQGYQETQYF. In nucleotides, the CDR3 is TGTGCCAGCAGGACACAGGGGTACCAAGAGACCCAGTACTTC.

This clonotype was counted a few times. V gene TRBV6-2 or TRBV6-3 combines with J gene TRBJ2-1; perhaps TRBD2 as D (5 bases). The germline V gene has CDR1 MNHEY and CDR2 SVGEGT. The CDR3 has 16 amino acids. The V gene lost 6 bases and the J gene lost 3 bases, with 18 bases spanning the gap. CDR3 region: CASSELAPKIYNEQFF. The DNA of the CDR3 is TGTGCCAGCAGCGAGCTAGCCCCCAAGATCTACAATGAGCAGTTCTTC.

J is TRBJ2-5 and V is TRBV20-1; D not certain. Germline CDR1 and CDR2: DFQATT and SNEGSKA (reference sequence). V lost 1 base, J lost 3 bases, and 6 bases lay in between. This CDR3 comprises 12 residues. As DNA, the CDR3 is TGCAGTGCTAGAGTTGTAGAAGAGACCCAGTACTTC. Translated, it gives CSARVVEETQYF.

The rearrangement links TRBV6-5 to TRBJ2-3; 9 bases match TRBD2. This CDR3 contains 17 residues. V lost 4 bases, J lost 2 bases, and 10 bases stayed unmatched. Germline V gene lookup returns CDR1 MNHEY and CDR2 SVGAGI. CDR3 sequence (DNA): TGTGCCAGCAGTTCCCTCCGTTTAGCGGGGGACACAGATACGCAGTATTTT. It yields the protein CASSSLRLAGDTDTQYF.

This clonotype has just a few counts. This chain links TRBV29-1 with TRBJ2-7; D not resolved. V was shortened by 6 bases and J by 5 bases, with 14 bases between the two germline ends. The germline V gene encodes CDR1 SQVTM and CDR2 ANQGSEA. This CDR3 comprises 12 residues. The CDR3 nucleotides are TGCAGCGTCACCGTGGGGAAAGACGAGCAGTACTTC. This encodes CSVTVGKDEQYF.

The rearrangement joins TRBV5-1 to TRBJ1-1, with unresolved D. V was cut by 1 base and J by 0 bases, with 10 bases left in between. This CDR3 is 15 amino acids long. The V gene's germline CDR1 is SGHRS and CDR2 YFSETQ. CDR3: CASSLSDGMNTEAFF. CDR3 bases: TGCGCCAGCAGCTTGTCCGACGGTATGAACACTGAAGCTTTCTTT.

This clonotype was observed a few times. This CDR3 is CSVEFGTSGSHVSYNEQFF. The CDR3 DNA sequence: TGCAGCGTTGAATTTGGGACTAGCGGAAGCCACGTCTCCTACAATGAGCAGTTCTTC. The genes are TRBV29-1 and TRBJ2-1; 11 bases map to TRBD2. This CDR3 spans 19 amino acids. CDR1 and CDR2 from the germline V gene are SQVTM and ANQGSEA. V dropped 2 bases and J dropped 0; count of bases not matched to a gene: 12.

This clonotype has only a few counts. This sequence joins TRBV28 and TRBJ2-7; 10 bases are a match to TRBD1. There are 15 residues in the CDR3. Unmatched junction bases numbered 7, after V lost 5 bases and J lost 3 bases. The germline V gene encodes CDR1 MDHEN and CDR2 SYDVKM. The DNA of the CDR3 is TGTGCCAGCAGTGGACCGGGACAGGGGCGCTACGAGCAGTACTTC. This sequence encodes CASSGPGQGRYEQYF. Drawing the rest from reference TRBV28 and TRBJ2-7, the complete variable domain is DVKVTQSSRYLVKRTGEKVFLECVQDMDHENMFWYRQDPGLGLRLIYFSYDVKMKEKGDIPEGYSVSREKKERFSLILESASTNQTSMYLCASSGPGQGRYEQYFGPGTRLTVT.

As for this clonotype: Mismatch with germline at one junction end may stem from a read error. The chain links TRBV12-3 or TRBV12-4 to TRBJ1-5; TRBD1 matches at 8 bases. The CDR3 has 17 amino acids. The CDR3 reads CASILAVWTGRGQPQHF. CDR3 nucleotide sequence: TGTGCCAGCATTTTAGCGGTTTGGACAGGGCGCGGTCAGCCCCAGCATTTT.

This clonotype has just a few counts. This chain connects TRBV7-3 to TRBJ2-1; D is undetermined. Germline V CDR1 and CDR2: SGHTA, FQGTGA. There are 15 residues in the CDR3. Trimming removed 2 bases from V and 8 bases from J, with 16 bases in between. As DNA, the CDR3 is TGTGCCAGCAGCTTAGATCCAGGTGGTTTGGATGAGCAGTTCTTC. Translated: CASSLDPGGLDEQFF. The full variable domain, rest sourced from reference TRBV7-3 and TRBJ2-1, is GAGVSQTPSNKVTEKGKYVELRCDPISGHTALYWYRQSLGQGPEFLIYFQGTGAADDSGLPNDRFFAVRPEGSVSTLKIQRTERGDSAVYLCASSLDPGGLDEQFFGPGTRLTVL.

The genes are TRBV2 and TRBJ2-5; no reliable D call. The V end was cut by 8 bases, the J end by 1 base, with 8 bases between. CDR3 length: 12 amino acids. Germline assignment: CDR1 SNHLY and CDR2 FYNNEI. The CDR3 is CASSRFQETQYF. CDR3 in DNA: TGTGCCAGCTCCAGGTTCCAAGAGACCCAGTACTTC. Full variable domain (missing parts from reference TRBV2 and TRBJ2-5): EPEVTQTPSHQVTQMGQEVILRCVPISNHLYFYWYRQILGQKVEFLVSFYNNEISEKSEIFDDQFSVERPDGSNFTLKIRSTKLEDSAMYFCASSRFQETQYFGPGTRLLVL.

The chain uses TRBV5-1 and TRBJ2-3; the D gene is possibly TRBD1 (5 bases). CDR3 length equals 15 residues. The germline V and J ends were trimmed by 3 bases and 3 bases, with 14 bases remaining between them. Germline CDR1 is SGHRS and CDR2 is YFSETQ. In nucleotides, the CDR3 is TGCGCCAGCAGCTGGGGCCCAGTTAGAACAGATACGCAGTATTTT. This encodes CASSWGPVRTDTQYF.

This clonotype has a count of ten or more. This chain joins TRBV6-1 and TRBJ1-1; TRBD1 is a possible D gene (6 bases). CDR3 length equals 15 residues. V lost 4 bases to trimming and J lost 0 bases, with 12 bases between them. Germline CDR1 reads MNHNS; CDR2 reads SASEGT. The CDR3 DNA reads TGTGCCAGCAGTGCACGGGACAATGTGAACACTGAAGCTTTCTTT. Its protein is CASSARDNVNTEAFF.

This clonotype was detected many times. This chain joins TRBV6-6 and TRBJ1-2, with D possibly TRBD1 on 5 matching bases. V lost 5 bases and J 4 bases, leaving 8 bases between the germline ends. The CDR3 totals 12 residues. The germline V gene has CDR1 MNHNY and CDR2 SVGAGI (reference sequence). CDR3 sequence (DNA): TGTGCCAGCAGTCTCGACAGCTATGGCTACACCTTC. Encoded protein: CASSLDSYGYTF.

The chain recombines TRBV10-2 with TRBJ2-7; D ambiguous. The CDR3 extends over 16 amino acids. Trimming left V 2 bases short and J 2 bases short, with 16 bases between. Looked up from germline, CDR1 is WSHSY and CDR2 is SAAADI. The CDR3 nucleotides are TGCGCCAGCAGTGAGAACCGACCAAACCGCGCCTACGAGCAGTACTTC. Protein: CASSENRPNRAYEQYF.

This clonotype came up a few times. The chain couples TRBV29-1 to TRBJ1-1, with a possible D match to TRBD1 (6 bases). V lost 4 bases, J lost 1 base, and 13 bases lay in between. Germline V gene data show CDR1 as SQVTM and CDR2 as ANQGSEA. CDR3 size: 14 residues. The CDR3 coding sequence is TGCAGCGTTGGATCGGGGGGCTCGAACACTGAAGCTTTCTTT. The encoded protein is CSVGSGGSNTEAFF.